Following are 22 T cell receptor beta chains from one sample sequenced in a study of long-term antiretroviral therapy in people with HIV. Researchers report immunoSEQ v3.0 was run at survey level. Some clones are missing from TCRdb's copy, which holds only in-frame ones; the method was immunoSEQ multiplex PCR. The table has about 35,000 clones, approximately 85% seen once. This specimen consisted of unsorted PBMCs, obtained 2.2 years after starting antiretroviral therapy. These receptors all stem from a young man with HIV.

This clone was detected once. The chain links TRBV9 to TRBJ1-1; TRBD1 matches at 8 bases. Germline V gives CDR1 SGDLS, CDR2 YYNGEE. V dropped 3 bases and J dropped 4; count of bases not matched to a gene: 11. The CDR3 length is 16 residues. The CDR3 bases are TGTGCCAGCAGCGCGGGGACAGGCCCCTACGGCACTGAAGCTTTCTTT. Its protein product is CASSAGTGPYGTEAFF.

The chain links TRBV2 to TRBJ2-7; tentatively, D is TRBD2 (5 bases). Germline V gene sequence: CDR1 SNHLY, CDR2 FYNNEI. V was cut by 4 bases and J by 2 bases, with 21 bases left in between. The CDR3 extends over 17 amino acids. The CDR3 region is CASSAFLAGRQPYEQYF. The CDR3 DNA is TGTGCCAGCAGTGCATTCCTAGCCGGACGACAACCCTACGAGCAGTACTTC.

This chain links TRBV7-2 with TRBJ1-1; TRBD1 matches 12 bases. CDR1 and CDR2 (germline): SGHTA, FQGNSA. V dropped 0 bases and J dropped 3; count of bases not matched to a gene: 14. The CDR3 is 20 amino acids. CDR3 amino acids: CASSLAGPGDRGLWDTEAFF. The DNA for the CDR3 is TGTGCCAGCAGCTTAGCGGGTCCGGGGGACAGGGGGCTTTGGGACACTGAAGCTTTCTTT.

This sequence joins TRBV6-5 and TRBJ2-7; the match to TRBD2 covers 7 bases. This CDR3 is built from 12 residues. V lost 4 bases, J lost 5 bases, and 2 bases stayed unmatched. Germline lookup yields CDR1 MNHEY and CDR2 SVGAGI. CDR3 protein: CASSSGGHEQYF. The CDR3 nucleotides are TGTGCCAGCAGTTCGGGGGGTCACGAGCAGTACTTC.

This clone was found once. The chain has TRBV30 and TRBJ2-7; D may match TRBD1 or TRBD2 (5 bases each). V lost 2 bases and J 3 bases, leaving 14 bases between the germline ends. Germline values: CDR1 GTSNPN, CDR2 SVGIG (reference sequence). The CDR3 has 14 residues. CDR3 DNA: TGTGCCTGGAGTCCAAGGTGGGGGAACTACGAGCAGTACTTC. Translating it yields CAWSPRWGNYEQYF.

The V gene is TRBV27, the J gene TRBJ2-7, with 9 bases that match TRBD1. Germline-derived CDR1 and CDR2 are MNHEY and SMNVEV (reference sequence). J lost 5 bases, V lost 0 bases, and 5 bases had no gene match. CDR3 length equals 15 residues. CDR3 amino acids: CASSLSWTGVDEQYF. CDR3 DNA sequence: TGTGCCAGCAGTTTATCGTGGACAGGGGTGGACGAGCAGTACTTC.

A few counts support this clone. The genes are TRBV7-9 and TRBJ1-2, with a weak D call TRBD1 (5 bases). Germline V gives CDR1 SEHNR, CDR2 FQNEAQ (reference sequence). Trimming took 3 bases from V and 3 from J, leaving 11 bases between them. The CDR3 is 14 amino acids. DNA of the CDR3: TGTGCCAGCAGCTTTACTGGACAACACTATGGCTACACCTTC. It is translated as CASSFTGQHYGYTF.

The genes are TRBV30 and TRBJ2-3, with D possibly matching TRBD2 (5 bases). This CDR3 is 15 amino acids long. Germline values: CDR1 GTSNPN, CDR2 SVGIG (reference sequence). The ends were cut back, 4 bases at V and 6 bases at J, with 20 bases in the middle. CDR3 DNA sequence: TGTGCCTGGACCTTGGGCGAGGGCCCTGGGGATACGCAGTATTTT. Its translation is CAWTLGEGPGDTQYF.

The chain couples TRBV29-1 to TRBJ1-4, with 10 bases lining up with TRBD1. Per germline, CDR1 SQVTM and CDR2 ANQGSEA. The CDR3 length is 12 residues. The V gene end was trimmed by 6 bases and the J gene end by 8 bases; junction bases not matched to a gene: 3. The CDR3 sequence is CSVGQGREKLFF. CDR3 sequence (DNA): TGCAGCGTGGGACAGGGGAGAGAAAAACTGTTTTTT.

The chain links TRBV7-3 to TRBJ2-3, with 8 bases fitting TRBD1. Germline-derived CDR1 and CDR2 are SGHTA and FQGTGA. The CDR3 runs 15 residues. With 5 bases clipped from V and 1 base from J, the junction kept 5 bases outside the gene matches. Here the CDR3 reads CASSPLQGGTDTQYF. The CDR3 DNA is TGTGCCAGCAGCCCCCTACAGGGGGGCACAGATACGCAGTATTTT.

V gene TRBV6-1 combines with J gene TRBJ2-7, with D possibly being TRBD1 (6 bases). There are 13 residues in the CDR3. V lost 8 bases, J lost 3 bases, and 14 bases lay in between. Germline V gene data show CDR1 as MNHNS and CDR2 as SASEGT. CDR3 sequence reads: CASGVTGIYEQYF. DNA of the CDR3: TGTGCCAGCGGGGTCACAGGGATCTACGAGCAGTACTTC.

This clone appeared a single time. This sequence joins TRBV27 and TRBJ1-6; 7 bases are a match to TRBD1. Germline CDR1 MNHEY, CDR2 SMNVEV (reference sequence). This CDR3 is built from 14 residues. Trimming cost V 7 bases and J 7 bases; bases outside gene matches: 7. The CDR3 DNA reads as TGTGCCAGCAAGAGGGGGACAGCCAATTCACCCCTCCACTTT. This translates into CASKRGTANSPLHF.

The chain is built from TRBV11-2 and TRBJ2-6; 7 bases line up with TRBD1. Germline values: CDR1 SGHAT, CDR2 FQNNGV. V lost 3 bases to trimming and J lost 0 bases; unmatched junction nucleotides: 5. The CDR3 sequence is 17 residues long. The CDR3 protein is CASSFVDRISGANVLTF. The CDR3 DNA reads as TGTGCCAGCAGCTTTGTGGACAGGATCTCTGGGGCCAACGTCCTGACTTTC. The full variable domain, completed using reference TRBV11-2 and TRBJ2-6, is EAGVAQSPRYKIIEKRQSVAFWCNPISGHATLYWYQQILGQGPKLLIQFQNNGVVDDSQLPKDRFSAERLKGVDSTLKIQPAKLEDSAVYLCASSFVDRISGANVLTFGAGSRLTVL.

The V gene is TRBV5-1, the J gene TRBJ2-7; 9 bases match TRBD1. Per the germline V gene, CDR1 is SGHRS and CDR2 is YFSETQ. The CDR3 is 15 amino acids. With V trimmed by 3 bases and J by 5 bases, 9 bases remained unmatched. CDR3 amino acids: CASSSLTGGGDEQYF. CDR3 bases: TGCGCCAGCAGCTCCCTAACAGGGGGCGGCGACGAGCAGTACTTC.

This chain connects TRBV5-1 to TRBJ2-7; D is perhaps TRBD1 (5 bases). Between the trimmed V and J ends, which lost 2 bases and 5 bases, there was a span of 11 bases. Germline CDR1 reads SGHRS; CDR2 reads YFSETQ. The CDR3 is 13 residues long. This CDR3 is CASSFRDANEQYF. DNA of the CDR3: TGCGCCAGCAGCTTCAGGGATGCAAACGAGCAGTACTTC. Complete variable domain (other parts from reference TRBV5-1 and TRBJ2-7): KAGVTQTPRYLIKTRGQQVTLSCSPISGHRSVSWYQQTPGQGLQFLFEYFSETQRNKGNFPGRFSGRQFSNSRSEMNVSTLELGDSALYLCASSFRDANEQYFGPGTRLTVT.

The chain combines TRBV10-3 with TRBJ2-7, with D perhaps TRBD1 (6 bases). The CDR3 contains 14 residues. CDR1 is ENHRY and CDR2 is SYGVKD in the germline V gene. Trimming removed 2 bases at V and 7 bases at J, with 15 bases between. The CDR3 nucleotides are TGTGCCATCAGTGAGAACAGGGATACGGGGGAGCAGTACTTC. It codes for CAISENRDTGEQYF.

This chain uses TRBV5-1 with TRBJ2-1, with 7 bases aligning to TRBD2. The length of the CDR3 is 15 residues. The germline gives CDR1 SGHRS, CDR2 YFSETQ. Losses at the gene ends were 1 base for V and 3 bases for J; bases not matched to a gene: 4. CDR3 in DNA: TGCGCCAGCAGCTTGATCAGCGGGGACTACAATGAGCAGTTCTTC. Translation: CASSLISGDYNEQFF.

This sequence joins TRBV18 and TRBJ1-1; 8 bases fit TRBD1. With 10 bases clipped from V and 5 bases from J, the junction kept 3 bases outside the gene matches. The CDR3 has 11 residues. Germline V gene sequence: CDR1 KGHSH, CDR2 LQKENI. CDR3 bases: TGTGCCACTACAGGGGGAACTGAAGCTTTCTTT. As protein: CATTGGTEAFF.

This clone turned up a few times. V gene TRBV9 combines with J gene TRBJ2-2, with D perhaps TRBD1 (5 bases). The CDR3 is made up of 15 amino acids. V lost 4 bases to trimming and J lost 6 bases, with 16 bases between them. The germline V gene has CDR1 SGDLS and CDR2 YYNGEE. The CDR3 is CASSISLVGAGELFF. Here the CDR3 DNA reads TGTGCCAGCAGCATTTCCCTGGTAGGGGCCGGGGAGCTGTTTTTT.

This clone was observed once. The chain employs TRBV13 and TRBJ2-7, with D maybe TRBD2 (6 bases). The CDR3 contains 14 residues. Germline CDR1 reads PRHDT; CDR2 reads FYEKMQ (reference sequence). V lost 5 bases and J 3 bases, leaving 14 bases between the germline ends. The CDR3 nucleotides read TGTGCCAGCAGCCTATATTCGCGGGACTACGAGCAGTACTTC. Protein product: CASSLYSRDYEQYF. Using reference TRBV13 and TRBJ2-7 for the parts outside the CDR3, the full variable domain is AAGVIQSPRHLIKEKRETATLKCYPIPRHDTVYWYQQGPGQDPQFLISFYEKMQSDKGSIPDRFSAQQFSDYHSELNMSSLELGDSALYFCASSLYSRDYEQYFGPGTRLTVT.

The CDR3 nucleotides read TGTGCCAGCAGTTATAACGACAATGAGCAGTTCTTC. Translating gives CASSYNDNEQFF. V usage is TRBV6-5 and J usage is TRBJ2-1; D uncertain. The germline gives CDR1 MNHEY, CDR2 SVGAGI. The CDR3 has 12 residues. V was shortened by 3 bases and J by 5 bases, with 5 bases between the two germline ends.

V is TRBV2 and J is TRBJ2-3, with 13 bases matching TRBD2. Germline V gives CDR1 SNHLY, CDR2 FYNNEI. J lost 4 bases, V lost 4 bases, and 5 bases had no gene match. There are 16 residues in the CDR3. The CDR3 DNA reads as TGTGCCAGCAGTGGGACTAGCGGGGGTATTGCAGATACGCAGTATTTT. This codes for CASSGTSGGIADTQYF.